This T cell receptor beta chain derives from a study of blood T cell repertoires in COVID-19. Study-level background: The samples span acute and convalescent COVID-19 from the United States, Italy and Spain.

Germline loops: CDR1 MNHNS, CDR2 SASEGT. V was pared by 2 bases and J by 2 bases, with 16 bases of the junction left unmatched. The CDR3 sequence is 21 residues long. As handled by the study authors: The authors estimated nucleated cell counts from reference gene primer amplification. TCRdb's table, derived via immunoSEQ multiplex PCR, lists solely in-frame clones and lacks some. The V and J calls and clone size are taken from that table; D and trimming were inferred from the DNA. The sample yields approximately 260,000 clones, about 80% seen once. The genes are TRBV6-1 and TRBJ2-1, with 12 bases identical to TRBD2. Sequenced input: PBMCs or T cells enriched from blood (not recorded which). This receptor was taken from a man over 45 who had recovered from COVID-19. CDR3: CASSEPPTSGGLIPTYNEQFF. The CDR3, as DNA: TGTGCCAGCAGTGAACCCCCGACTAGCGGGGGACTCATCCCCACCTACAATGAGCAGTTCTTC.